Presented here are 11 T cell receptor beta chains from one specimen sequenced in a study of beta chain features in type 1 diabetes. Study observations and caveats: Within each of all four CD4+ subsets, Type 1 diabetes patients had TCRB CDR3s that were moderately but significantly shorter.

These receptors' targets are unknown. Reverse transcribing all isolated RNA meant expressed TCRB transcripts were sequenced. Only in-frame clones appear in the TCRdb table, and some are missing; sequencing was by immunoSEQ multiplex PCR. The repertoire holds around 110,000 clones, less than 20% seen once, with 2.3% in the top ten. Sequencing was performed on central memory CD4+ T cells from blood. The receptors originated from a young man with type 1 diabetes.

This clone was recorded a few times. This rearrangement joins TRBV7-8 to TRBJ2-7; D not certain. From germline, CDR1 is SGHVS and CDR2 FQNEAQ. This CDR3 has 13 residues. The V end lost 5 bases, the J end lost 4 bases, and 12 bases lay between the germline ends. The CDR3, as DNA: TGTGCCAGCAGCGATCCGCCTGTGTACGAGCAGTACTTC. Translation: CASSDPPVYEQYF. Complete variable domain (other parts from reference TRBV7-8 and TRBJ2-7): GAGVSQSPRYKVAKRGQDVALRCDPISGHVSLFWYQQALGQGPEFLTYFQNEAQLDKSGLPSDRFFAERPEGSVSTLKIQRTQQEDSAVYLCASSDPPVYEQYFGPGTRLTVT.

This clone was seen only a few times. The CDR3: CASSFSGRDTQQYF. CDR3 bases: TGTGCCAGCAGTTTCAGCGGGAGAGATACTCAGCAGTACTTC. The rearrangement joins TRBV28 to TRBJ2-7; TRBD2 matches 8 bases. The germline gives CDR1 MDHEN, CDR2 SYDVKM. The CDR3 sequence is 14 residues long. The trim removed 3 bases at V and 8 bases at J, leaving 9 bases unmatched.

This clone was seen only a few times. V gene TRBV10-3 combines with J gene TRBJ2-7; D unclear. The V gene's germline CDR1 is ENHRY and CDR2 SYGVKD. This CDR3 region has 13 residues. The V end lost 4 bases, the J end lost 1 base, and 8 bases lay between the germline ends. CDR3 amino acids: CAISAAGSYEQYF. The CDR3 DNA follows: TGTGCCATCAGTGCGGCAGGATCCTACGAGCAGTACTTC.

V and J are TRBV6-5 and TRBJ2-5; D is perhaps TRBD2 (6 bases). The CDR3 totals 16 residues. V was shortened by 0 bases and J by 2 bases, with 13 bases between the two germline ends. CDR1 is MNHEY, CDR2 SVGAGI, per germline. CDR3 sequence reads: CASSYSPLGGQETQYF. The CDR3 nucleotides read TGTGCCAGCAGTTACTCGCCATTGGGGGGTCAAGAGACCCAGTACTTC.

This clone was seen a few times. The genes are TRBV7-2 and TRBJ2-3; no clear D gene. V lost 3 bases to trimming and J lost 1 base, with 11 bases between them. Germline V gives CDR1 SGHTA, CDR2 FQGNSA. The CDR3 loop spans 15 amino acids. The CDR3 nucleotides are TGTGCCAGCAGCTTCAACCTTGTACGCACAGATACGCAGTATTTT. Translation: CASSFNLVRTDTQYF.

This clone occurred a few times. The V and J genes are TRBV10-3 and TRBJ1-2; TRBD1 matches at 7 bases. CDR1 is ENHRY, CDR2 SYGVKD, per germline. The V gene end was trimmed by 6 bases and the J gene end by 7 bases; junction bases not matched to a gene: 5. CDR3 length: 12 residues. This chain's CDR3 is CAISDRDRGYTF. In nucleotides, the CDR3 is TGTGCCATCAGCGACAGGGATCGTGGCTACACCTTC.

This clone has only a few counts. The chain is built from TRBV30 and TRBJ2-7; D remains unclear. Trimming shortened V by 5 bases and J by 0 bases, and 8 bases separated the two germline ends. CDR1 GTSNPN and CDR2 SVGIG come from the germline V gene (reference sequence). The CDR3 extends over 12 amino acids. In DNA form, the CDR3 reads TGTGCCTGGGCGGAATACTCCTACGAGCAGTACTTC. Translated: CAWAEYSYEQYF.

This chain uses TRBV5-4 with TRBJ1-3, with no clear D. Between the trimmed V and J ends, which lost 0 bases and 1 base, there was a span of 5 bases. The germline V gene has CDR1 SGHNT and CDR2 YYREEE (reference sequence). This CDR3 is 14 amino acids long. CDR3 sequence reads: CASSLEASGNTIYF. The CDR3 DNA sequence: TGTGCCAGCAGCTTGGAGGCATCTGGAAACACCATATATTTT.

The V and J genes are TRBV5-6 and TRBJ2-5; D unresolved. V was shortened by 4 bases and J by 1 base, with 11 bases between the two germline ends. Germline assignment: CDR1 SGHDT and CDR2 YYEEEE. This CDR3 region has 14 residues. The CDR3 sequence: CASSRDGFQETQYF. The CDR3, as DNA: TGTGCCAGCAGCCGAGACGGATTCCAAGAGACCCAGTACTTC. Full variable domain (outside the CDR3, taken from reference TRBV5-6 and TRBJ2-5): DAGVTQSPTHLIKTRGQQVTLRCSPKSGHDTVSWYQQALGQGPQFIFQYYEEEERQRGNFPDRFSGHQFPNYSSELNVNALLLGDSALYLCASSRDGFQETQYFGPGTRLLVL.

CDR3 sequence (DNA): TGCAGCGTTGTTCCCGGGGGGGAGACCCAGTACTTC. It specifies CSVVPGGETQYF. V gene TRBV29-1 combines with J gene TRBJ2-5, with TRBD2 identical over 7 bases. The CDR3 has 12 amino acids. The germline V gene has CDR1 SQVTM and CDR2 ANQGSEA. The ends lost 4 bases at V and 5 bases at J; junction bases unmatched: 4.

This clone was detected a few times. The V call is TRBV7-8, the J call TRBJ2-5; maybe TRBD2 (6 bases). Germline CDR1 and CDR2: SGHVS and FQNEAQ. The germline V and J ends were trimmed by 6 bases and 5 bases, with 16 bases remaining between them. The CDR3 runs 14 residues. The CDR3 sequence: CASSQNSGGETQYF. CDR3 bases: TGTGCCAGCAGTCAAAATAGCGGCGGCGAGACCCAGTACTTC.